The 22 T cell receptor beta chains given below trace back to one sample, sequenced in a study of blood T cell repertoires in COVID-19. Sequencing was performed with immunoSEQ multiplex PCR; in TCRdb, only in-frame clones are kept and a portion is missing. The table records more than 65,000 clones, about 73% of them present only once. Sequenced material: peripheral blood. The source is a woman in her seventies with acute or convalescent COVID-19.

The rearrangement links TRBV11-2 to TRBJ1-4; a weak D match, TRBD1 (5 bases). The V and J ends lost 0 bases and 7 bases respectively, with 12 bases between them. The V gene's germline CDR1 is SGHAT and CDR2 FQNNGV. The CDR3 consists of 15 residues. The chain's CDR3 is CASSLDQGGFEKLFF. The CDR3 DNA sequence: TGTGCCAGCAGCTTAGATCAGGGAGGATTTGAAAAACTGTTTTTT.

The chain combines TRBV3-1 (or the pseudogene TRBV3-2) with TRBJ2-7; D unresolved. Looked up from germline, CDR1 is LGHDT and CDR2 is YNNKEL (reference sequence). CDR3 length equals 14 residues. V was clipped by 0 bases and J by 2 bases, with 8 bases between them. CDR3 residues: CASSQDGLAYEQYF. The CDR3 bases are TGTGCCAGCAGCCAAGACGGGTTAGCCTACGAGCAGTACTTC.

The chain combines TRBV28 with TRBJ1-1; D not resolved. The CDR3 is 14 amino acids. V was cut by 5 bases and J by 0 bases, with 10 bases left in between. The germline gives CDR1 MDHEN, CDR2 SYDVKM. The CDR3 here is CASSPSVLNTEAFF. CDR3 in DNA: TGTGCCAGCAGTCCCTCCGTCTTGAACACTGAAGCTTTCTTT.

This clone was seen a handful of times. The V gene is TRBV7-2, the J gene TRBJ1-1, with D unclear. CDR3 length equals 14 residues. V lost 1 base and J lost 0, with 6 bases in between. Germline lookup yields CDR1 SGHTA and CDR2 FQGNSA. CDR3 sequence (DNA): TGTGCCAGCAGCTTAGTTACATTGAACACTGAAGCTTTCTTT. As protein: CASSLVTLNTEAFF.

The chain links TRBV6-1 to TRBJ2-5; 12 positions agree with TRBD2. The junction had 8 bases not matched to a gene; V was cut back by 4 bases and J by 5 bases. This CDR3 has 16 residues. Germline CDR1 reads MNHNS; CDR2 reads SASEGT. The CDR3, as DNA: TGTGCCAGCAGTGCCTCCGCTAGCGGGAGGGCCGAGACCCAGTACTTC. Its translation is CASSASASGRAETQYF.

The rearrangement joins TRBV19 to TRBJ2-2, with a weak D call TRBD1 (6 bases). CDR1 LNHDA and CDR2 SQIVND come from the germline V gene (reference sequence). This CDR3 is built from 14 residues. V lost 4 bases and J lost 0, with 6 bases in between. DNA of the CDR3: TGTGCCAGTAGTAAGGGGGCGAACACCGGGGAGCTGTTTTTT. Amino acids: CASSKGANTGELFF.

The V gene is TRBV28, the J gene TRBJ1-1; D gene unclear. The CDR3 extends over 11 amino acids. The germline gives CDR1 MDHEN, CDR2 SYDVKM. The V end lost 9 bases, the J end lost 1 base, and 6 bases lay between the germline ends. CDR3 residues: CASEGNTEAFF. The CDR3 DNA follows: TGTGCCAGTGAGGGGAACACTGAAGCTTTCTTT. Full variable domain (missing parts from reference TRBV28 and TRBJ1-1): DVKVTQSSRYLVKRTGEKVFLECVQDMDHENMFWYRQDPGLGLRLIYFSYDVKMKEKGDIPEGYSVSREKKERFSLILESASTNQTSMYLCASEGNTEAFFGQGTRLTVV.

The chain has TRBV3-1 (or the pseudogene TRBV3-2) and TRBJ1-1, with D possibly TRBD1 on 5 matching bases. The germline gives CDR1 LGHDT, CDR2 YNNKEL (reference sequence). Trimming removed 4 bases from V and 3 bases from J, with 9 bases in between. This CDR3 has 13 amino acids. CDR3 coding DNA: TGTGCCAGCAGCCTGCAGGGTGACACTGAAGCTTTCTTT. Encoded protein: CASSLQGDTEAFF.

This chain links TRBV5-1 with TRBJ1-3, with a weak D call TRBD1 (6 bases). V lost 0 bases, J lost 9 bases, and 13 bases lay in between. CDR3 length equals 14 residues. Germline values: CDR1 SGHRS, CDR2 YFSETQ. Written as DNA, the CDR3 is TGCGCCAGCAGCTTGGGGCAGGGGCAGGGCACCATATATTTT. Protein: CASSLGQGQGTIYF. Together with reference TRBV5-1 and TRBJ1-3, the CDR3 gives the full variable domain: KAGVTQTPRYLIKTRGQQVTLSCSPISGHRSVSWYQQTPGQGLQFLFEYFSETQRNKGNFPGRFSGRQFSNSRSEMNVSTLELGDSALYLCASSLGQGQGTIYFGEGSWLTVV.

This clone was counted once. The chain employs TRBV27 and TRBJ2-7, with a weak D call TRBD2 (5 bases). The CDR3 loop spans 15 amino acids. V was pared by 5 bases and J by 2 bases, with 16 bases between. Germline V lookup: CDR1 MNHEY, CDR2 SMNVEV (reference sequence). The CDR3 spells CASSPHGLRAYEQYF. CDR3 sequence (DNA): TGTGCCAGCAGTCCTCACGGACTCCGGGCCTACGAGCAGTACTTC.

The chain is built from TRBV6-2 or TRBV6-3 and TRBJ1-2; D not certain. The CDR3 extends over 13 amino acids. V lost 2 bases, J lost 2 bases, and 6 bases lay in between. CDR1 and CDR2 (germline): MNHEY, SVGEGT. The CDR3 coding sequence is TGTGCCAGCAGTTACGGAGGGAACTATGGCTACACCTTC. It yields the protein CASSYGGNYGYTF.

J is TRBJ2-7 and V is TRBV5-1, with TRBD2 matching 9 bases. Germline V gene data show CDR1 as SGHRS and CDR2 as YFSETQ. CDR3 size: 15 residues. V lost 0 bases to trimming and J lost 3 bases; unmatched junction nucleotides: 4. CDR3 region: CASSLELAGHYEQYF. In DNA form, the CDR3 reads TGCGCCAGCAGCTTGGAACTAGCGGGCCACTACGAGCAGTACTTC.

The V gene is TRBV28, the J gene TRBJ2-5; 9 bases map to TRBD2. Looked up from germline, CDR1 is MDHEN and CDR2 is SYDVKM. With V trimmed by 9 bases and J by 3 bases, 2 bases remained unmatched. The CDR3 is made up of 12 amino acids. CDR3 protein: CASRTSEETQYF. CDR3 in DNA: TGTGCCAGTCGGACTAGCGAAGAGACCCAGTACTTC.

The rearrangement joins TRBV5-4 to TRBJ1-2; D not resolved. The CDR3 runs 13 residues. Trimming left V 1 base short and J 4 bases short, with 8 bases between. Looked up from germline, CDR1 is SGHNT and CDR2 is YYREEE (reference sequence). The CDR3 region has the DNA TGTGCCAGCAGCTTGCCGCGGTCCTATGGCTACACCTTC. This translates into CASSLPRSYGYTF.

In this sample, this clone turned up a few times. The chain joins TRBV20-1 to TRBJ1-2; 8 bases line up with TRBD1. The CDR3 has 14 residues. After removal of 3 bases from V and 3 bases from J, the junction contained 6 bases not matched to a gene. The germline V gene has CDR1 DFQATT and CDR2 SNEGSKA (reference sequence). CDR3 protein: CSASKMGQDYGYTF. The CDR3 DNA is TGCAGTGCTAGTAAAATGGGACAGGACTATGGCTACACCTTC.

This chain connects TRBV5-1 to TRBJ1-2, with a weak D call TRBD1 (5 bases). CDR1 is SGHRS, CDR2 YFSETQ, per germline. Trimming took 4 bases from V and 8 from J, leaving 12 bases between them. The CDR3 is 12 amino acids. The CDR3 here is CASSLRRQGYTF. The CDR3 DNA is TGCGCCAGCAGCCTGAGACGACAGGGCTACACCTTC. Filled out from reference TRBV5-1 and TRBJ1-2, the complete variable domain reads KAGVTQTPRYLIKTRGQQVTLSCSPISGHRSVSWYQQTPGQGLQFLFEYFSETQRNKGNFPGRFSGRQFSNSRSEMNVSTLELGDSALYLCASSLRRQGYTFGSGTRLTVV.

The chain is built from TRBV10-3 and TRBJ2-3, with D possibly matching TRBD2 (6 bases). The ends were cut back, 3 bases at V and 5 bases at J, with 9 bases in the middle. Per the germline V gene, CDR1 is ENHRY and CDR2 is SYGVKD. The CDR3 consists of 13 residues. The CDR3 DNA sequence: TGTGCCATCAGTGAACTAGCTTTAGATACGCAGTATTTT. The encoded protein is CAISELALDTQYF.

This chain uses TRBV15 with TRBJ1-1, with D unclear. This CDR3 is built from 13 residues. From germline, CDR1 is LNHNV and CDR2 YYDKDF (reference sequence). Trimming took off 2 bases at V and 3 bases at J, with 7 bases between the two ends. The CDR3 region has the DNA TGTGCCACCAGCAGAAGGCGGGACACTGAAGCTTTCTTT. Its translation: CATSRRRDTEAFF.

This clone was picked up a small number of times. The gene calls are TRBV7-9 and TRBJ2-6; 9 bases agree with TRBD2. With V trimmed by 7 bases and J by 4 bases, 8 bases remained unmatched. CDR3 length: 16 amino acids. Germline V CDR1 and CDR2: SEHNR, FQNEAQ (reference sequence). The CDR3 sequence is CASTSGKPGGANVLTF. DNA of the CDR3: TGTGCCAGCACTAGCGGGAAGCCCGGAGGGGCCAACGTCCTGACTTTC.

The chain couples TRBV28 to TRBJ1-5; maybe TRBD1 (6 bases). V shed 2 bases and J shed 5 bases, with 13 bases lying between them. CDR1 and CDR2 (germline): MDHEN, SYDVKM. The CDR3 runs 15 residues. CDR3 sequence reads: CASSLTGIEDQPQHF. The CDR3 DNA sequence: TGTGCCAGCAGTTTAACAGGGATTGAGGATCAGCCCCAGCATTTT.

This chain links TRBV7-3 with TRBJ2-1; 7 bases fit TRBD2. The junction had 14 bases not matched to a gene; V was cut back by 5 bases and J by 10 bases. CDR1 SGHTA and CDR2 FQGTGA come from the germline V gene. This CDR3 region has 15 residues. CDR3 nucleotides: TGTGCCAGCAGCCCGACAGCGGGGTGGGAAGGGGAGCAGTTCTTC. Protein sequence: CASSPTAGWEGEQFF.

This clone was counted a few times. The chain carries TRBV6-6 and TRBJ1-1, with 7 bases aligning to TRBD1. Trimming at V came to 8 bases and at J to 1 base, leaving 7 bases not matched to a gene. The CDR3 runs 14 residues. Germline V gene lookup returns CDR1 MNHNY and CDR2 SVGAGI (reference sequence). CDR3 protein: CASRPGQPNTEAFF. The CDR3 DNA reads TGTGCCAGCCGCCCGGGACAGCCGAACACTGAAGCTTTCTTT.